Below are 5 T cell receptor beta chains sequenced from a single sample in a study of response to subunit inactivated influenza vaccine. TCRdb called the RT-PCR reads again in MiXCR, with one record for every CDR3 protein. The sample lists about 520,000 distinct CDR3 sequences; around 7.7% were seen once. This specimen consisted of PBMCs from blood, obtained less than 30 months after vaccination. The receptors derive from a man aged 50 to 69 who received an inactivated influenza vaccine.

In its sample, this clonotype was seen a few times. This chain connects TRBV12-3 or TRBV12-4 to TRBJ1-3; D is uncertain. CDR3 length: 14 amino acids. Trimming pared 4 bases from V and 2 bases from J, leaving 9 bases between. The CDR3 sequence is CASSSRITGNTIYF. In DNA form, the CDR3 reads TGTGCCAGCAGTTCCCGGATTACTGGAAACACCATATATTTT.

V is TRBV6-4 and J is TRBJ1-1, with D hard to call. This CDR3 spans 13 amino acids. Germline V gene data show CDR1 as MRHNA and CDR2 as SNTAGT. Trimming took 2 bases from V and 1 from J, leaving 5 bases between them. This CDR3 reads CASSDTPNTEAFF. In nucleotides, the CDR3 is TGTGCCAGCAGTGACACCCCGAACACTGAAGCTTTCTTT.

This clonotype was recorded at least ten times. The rearrangement joins TRBV7-9 to TRBJ2-3; D gene ambiguous. CDR1 is SEHNR and CDR2 is FQNEAQ in the germline V gene (reference sequence). This CDR3 region has 12 residues. Trimming took 4 bases from V and 10 from J, leaving 12 bases between them. CDR3 coding DNA: TGTGCCAGCAGCTCTTTAGCAGACGCGCAGTATTTT. The encoded protein is CASSSLADAQYF.

Many counts were recorded for this clonotype. The rearrangement uses TRBV5-1 and TRBJ2-3, with D uncertain. Trimming pared 1 base from V and 4 bases from J, leaving 10 bases between. From germline, CDR1 is SGHRS and CDR2 YFSETQ. The CDR3 covers 14 residues. In DNA, the CDR3 is TGCGCCAGCAGCTTGACGTGGTTAGCAGATACGCAGTATTTT. This encodes CASSLTWLADTQYF.

This clonotype has only a few counts. The V gene is TRBV7-2, the J gene TRBJ2-1; 12 bases agree with TRBD1. V lost 5 bases to trimming and J lost 7 bases; unmatched junction nucleotides: 12. The CDR3 loop spans 17 amino acids. Germline values: CDR1 SGHTA, CDR2 FQGNSA. The CDR3 DNA reads as TGTGCCAGCAGCCCCAAAACCGGGACAGGGGGCCGGAATGAGCAGTTCTTC. It encodes CASSPKTGTGGRNEQFF.